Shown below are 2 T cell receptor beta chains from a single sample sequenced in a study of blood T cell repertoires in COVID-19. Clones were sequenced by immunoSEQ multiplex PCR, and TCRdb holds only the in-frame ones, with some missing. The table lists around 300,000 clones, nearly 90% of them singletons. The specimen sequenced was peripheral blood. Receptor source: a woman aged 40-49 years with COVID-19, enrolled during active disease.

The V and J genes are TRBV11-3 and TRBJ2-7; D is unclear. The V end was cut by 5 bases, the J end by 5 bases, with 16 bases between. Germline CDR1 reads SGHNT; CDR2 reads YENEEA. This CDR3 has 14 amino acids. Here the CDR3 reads CASSPDGSWNEQYF. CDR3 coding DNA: TGTGCCAGCAGCCCCGACGGGTCTTGGAACGAGCAGTACTTC.

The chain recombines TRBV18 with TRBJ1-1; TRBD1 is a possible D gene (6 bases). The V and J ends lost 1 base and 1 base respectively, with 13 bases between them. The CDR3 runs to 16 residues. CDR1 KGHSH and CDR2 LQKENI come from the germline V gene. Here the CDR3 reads CASSPLETGENTEAFF. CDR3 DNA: TGTGCCAGCTCACCACTGGAGACAGGCGAGAACACTGAAGCTTTCTTT. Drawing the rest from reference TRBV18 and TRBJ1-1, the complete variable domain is NAGVMQNPRHLVRRRGQEARLRCSPMKGHSHVYWYRQLPEEGLKFMVYLQKENIIDESGMPKERFSAEFPKEGPSILRIQQVVRGDSAAYFCASSPLETGENTEAFFGQGTRLTVV.